Listed below are T cell receptor beta chains from one sample, sequenced in a study of monozygotic twins with inflammatory bowel disease. TCRdb reprocessed the 5' RACE reads and reports one entry per CDR3 protein, with no DNA. The sample includes approximately 120,000 distinct CDR3 sequences. Sequences were obtained from blood. These receptors were taken from a human donor with ulcerative colitis or Crohn's disease, or a healthy co-twin of an affected twin (not recorded which). Both conserved end residues are part of each CDR3.

v_call	j_call	cdr3_aa
TRBV20-1	TRBJ2-7	CSAAGQGWEQYF
TRBV7-9	TRBJ1-4	CASSTRQGTNEKLFF
TRBV7-6	TRBJ2-7	CASSFGTGLTYEQYF
TRBV9	TRBJ2-1	CASSIELDGASYNEQFF
TRBV27	TRBJ2-3	CASSLGTSGRLGTSTDTQYF
TRBV7-8	TRBJ1-1	CASSLMRYTEAFF
TRBV28	TRBJ2-7	CASSFAGSGGQDEQYF
TRBV5-5	TRBJ1-5	CASSLSVRAGNQPQHF
TRBV11-2	TRBJ1-1	CASSSRTGENTEAFF
TRBV12-3/TRBV12-4	TRBJ2-1	CASRGGSGGGDEQFF
TRBV5-6	TRBJ2-1	CASSLGDEAEQFF
TRBV4-3	TRBJ1-2	CASSQDPRANYGYTF
TRBV3-1	TRBJ2-7	CASSQEWRQGPSEQYF
TRBV6-1	TRBJ2-5	CASSDYPIPYQETQYF
TRBV5-5	TRBJ2-3	CASSFILGHFETDTQYF
TRBV5-1	TRBJ1-6	CASSLDGNSPLHF
TRBV29-1	TRBJ2-1	CSVLSGRSTYNEQFF
TRBV10-3	TRBJ2-7	CAIRNSQEAEQYF
TRBV10-3	TRBJ1-1	CAISGPTGNTEAFF
TRBV5-1	TRBJ2-1	CASSLSGEYYNEQFF
TRBV29-1	TRBJ1-2	CSARQGNYGYTF
TRBV28	TRBJ2-7	CASSLFGTTYEQYF
TRBV12-3/TRBV12-4	TRBJ2-1	CASSLGSGGVNEQFF
TRBV10-3	TRBJ2-1	CAISESKASGDYNEQFF
TRBV15	TRBJ1-5	CATSRETREPQHF
TRBV9	TRBJ2-1	CASSGSSLAGQFF
TRBV24-1	TRBJ1-5	CATQGNSNQPQHF
TRBV3-1	TRBJ1-1	CASSQGGTQSTEAFF
TRBV29-1	TRBJ2-5	CSAIGLAHSETQYF
TRBV6-5	TRBJ2-1	CASSHPGGNEQFF
TRBV5-1	TRBJ1-3	CASSRDGFSGNTIYF
TRBV15	TRBJ1-6	CATSRDGQYNSPLHF
TRBV12-3/TRBV12-4	TRBJ1-1	CASSPRDRVAEAFF
TRBV24-1	TRBJ2-3	CATSDPRRRATDTQYF
TRBV20-1	TRBJ2-3	CSARSPAGYTDTQYF
TRBV11-2	TRBJ2-4	CASSDIDFGVYF
TRBV28	TRBJ2-1	CASTQGGKTEQFF
TRBV29-1	TRBJ2-3	CSAGTSGRAADTQYF
TRBV7-8	TRBJ2-7	CASSLDWTPINEQYF
TRBV27	TRBJ2-7	CASSSLGQNYEQYF
TRBV5-1	TRBJ2-1	CASSILAEVYNEQFF
TRBV4-1	TRBJ1-1	CASSQVNNRGSLAMNTEAFF
TRBV18	TRBJ2-1	CASSVAGNEQFF